Listed below are T cell receptor beta chains from one sample, sequenced in a study of CD8 T cells in ankylosing spondylitis. TCRdb called the 5' RACE reads again in MiXCR, with one record for every CDR3 protein. The data hold just under 95,000 distinct CDR3 sequences, with about 8.1% observed a single time. The specimen was blood, either unsorted or a sorted T cell fraction (not recorded which). The source of these receptors is a male donor with ankylosing spondylitis or in good health (not recorded which). CDR3s include the opening cysteine and the closing phenylalanine or tryptophan. D genes are given only for firm matches. Some rows have no size entry. The others give once, few or many, or a class for an expanded clone.

DNA,CDR3,D,J,V,size
TGTGCCAGCAGTTTGGACAGGGAAAGGGGCACTGAAGCTTTCTTT,CASSLDRERGTEAFF,TRBD1,TRBJ1-1,TRBV12-3/TRBV12-4,many
TGCAGCGTTGGGGATTGGGTCTACGAGCAGTACTTC,CSVGDWVYEQYF,-,TRBJ2-7,TRBV29-1,many
TGTGCCAGCAGTTTCGCGGACGTAGAGGGCGGTACGCAGTATTTT,CASSFADVEGGTQYF,-,TRBJ2-3,TRBV28,many
TGTGCCAGCAGTTTAAGTAGGGGTAGGACTGAAGCTTTCTTT,CASSLSRGRTEAFF,-,TRBJ1-1,TRBV28,few
TGTGCCAGCAGCTTCGGGCAGGGGATATCCAAAAACATTCAGTACTTC,CASSFGQGISKNIQYF,-,TRBJ2-4,TRBV11-2,many
TGTGCCACCTCGCCGGGGGAGAACACCGGGGAGCTGTTTTTT,CATSPGENTGELFF,-,TRBJ2-2,TRBV10-3,few
TGTGCCAGCTCATCGGACAGGGGATTGGGCTATGGCTACACCTTC,CASSSDRGLGYGYTF,TRBD1,TRBJ1-2,TRBV18,many
TGTGCCAGCAGGAGGGACAGGAACACCGGGGAGCTGTTTTTT,CASRRDRNTGELFF,TRBD1,TRBJ2-2,TRBV12-3/TRBV12-4,-
TGTGCCAGCAGTCGGGAAGGATTAGCGTTAGAGACCCAGTACTTC,CASSREGLALETQYF,-,TRBJ2-5,TRBV2,many
TGTGCCAGCAGCCCTGTGGGAGCAGGAGTACCCTACGAGCAGTACTTC,CASSPVGAGVPYEQYF,-,TRBJ2-7,TRBV7-2,many
TGTGCCAGCAGCTTGGGCCAGTTCTATGGCTACACCTTC,CASSLGQFYGYTF,-,TRBJ1-2,TRBV7-8,many
TGCGCCAGCAGCCCGGACGGATACTACGAGCAGTACTTC,CASSPDGYYEQYF,-,TRBJ2-7,TRBV5-1,many
TGTGCCAGCAGCTTAGGGACGGGGGCCGGGGAGCTGTTTTTT,CASSLGTGAGELFF,-,TRBJ2-2,TRBV11-1,-
TGTGCCAGCAGCCGGGACGGAGCCTACAATGAGCAGTTCTTC,CASSRDGAYNEQFF,-,TRBJ2-1,TRBV6-2/TRBV6-3,many
TGTGCCAGCAGCTTAGCTGTGCGCTATCCTGCAGATACGCAGTATTTT,CASSLAVRYPADTQYF,-,TRBJ2-3,TRBV7-2,many
TGTGCCACCAGCAGGGAACTAGCGGGGGCTTCCTACGAGCAGTACTTC,CATSRELAGASYEQYF,TRBD2,TRBJ2-7,TRBV15,many
TGTGCCAGCAGTTCGCTTGCCTCTGGGGCCAACGTCCTGACTTTC,CASSSLASGANVLTF,-,TRBJ2-6,TRBV27,many
TGTGCCAGCACTCCCAAAGGGACAGGTCCATACAATGAGCAGTTCTTC,CASTPKGTGPYNEQFF,TRBD1,TRBJ2-1,TRBV7-9,few
TGTGCCAGCAGCCGCCGGGGGGTTCAAGCCTACGAGCAGTACTTC,CASSRRGVQAYEQYF,TRBD2,TRBJ2-7,TRBV7-2,many
TGTGCCAGCAGTTCACAGGGGACCGATGAGCAGTTCTTC,CASSSQGTDEQFF,TRBD1,TRBJ2-1,TRBV2,many
TGCGCCAGCAGCCAGACAGGGAGCTCCTACAATGAGCAGTTCTTC,CASSQTGSSYNEQFF,TRBD1,TRBJ2-1,TRBV5-1,many
TGTGCCAGCAGCGACAATGGACGGTCTTCGACCCAGTACTTC,CASSDNGRSSTQYF,-,TRBJ2-5,TRBV2,many
TGTGCCAGCAGCTCGCAGGGACTAGCGCTACAATCCTCCTACAATGAGCAGTTCTTC,CASSSQGLALQSSYNEQFF,TRBD2,TRBJ2-1,TRBV5-4,many
TGTGCCAGCCTCCTCCCGGACCAGTTCTACAATGAGCAGTTCTTC,CASLLPDQFYNEQFF,-,TRBJ2-1,TRBV19,-
TGTGCCAGCAGTATACTAGCGGGGGGCCAAGAGACCCAGTACTTC,CASSILAGGQETQYF,TRBD2,TRBJ2-5,TRBV7-6,many
TGTGCCAGCAGCCCCAAGGACAGACTAATCTCCTACGAGCAGTACTTC,CASSPKDRLISYEQYF,-,TRBJ2-7,TRBV12-3/TRBV12-4,many
TGTGCCAGCATAGAAAGCGGGCTCGGCTACGAGCAGTACTTC,CASIESGLGYEQYF,-,TRBJ2-7,TRBV5-6,many
TGCGCCAGCAGCCGGACCGGGACGCCAGGCACAGATACGCAGTATTTT,CASSRTGTPGTDTQYF,-,TRBJ2-3,TRBV5-1,many
TGTGCCAGCAGCTTATATGACACCGGGGAGCTGTTTTTT,CASSLYDTGELFF,-,TRBJ2-2,TRBV7-3,many
TGCGCCAGCAGCTGGGCGGACAGCCGCTACGAGCAGTACTTC,CASSWADSRYEQYF,-,TRBJ2-7,TRBV5-1,many
TGTGCCAGCAGTCCACCGGACAGGTCATTGGGGGGAATATATGGCTACACCTTC,CASSPPDRSLGGIYGYTF,TRBD1,TRBJ1-2,TRBV12-3/TRBV12-4,many
TGTGCCAGCAGAATTGGGGGGGGTTACACAGATACGCAGTATTTT,CASRIGGGYTDTQYF,TRBD2,TRBJ2-3,TRBV28,-
TGTGCCAGCAGCTCCGCGGGACACTATACAGATACGCAGTATTTT,CASSSAGHYTDTQYF,-,TRBJ2-3,TRBV7-3,many
TGTGCCAGCAGCCCCGCGGGCCTCGGCGAGCAGTACTTC,CASSPAGLGEQYF,-,TRBJ2-7,TRBV5-6,-
TGTGCCACCGGACTAGCGGGGGACACCGGGGAGCTGTTTTTT,CATGLAGDTGELFF,TRBD2,TRBJ2-2,TRBV10-3,many
TGTGCTAGTGGTTTAGCACCCACAGGTGAGCAGTTCTTC,CASGLAPTGEQFF,-,TRBJ2-1,TRBV12-5,-
TGTGCTAGTGGTTTTTCCTCCACAGATACGCAGTATTTT,CASGFSSTDTQYF,-,TRBJ2-3,TRBV12-5,few